This T cell receptor beta chain was recovered during a study of blood T cells in healthy people across ages. Looked up from germline, CDR1 is DFQATT and CDR2 is SNEGSKA (reference sequence). CDR3 size: 17 residues. V was clipped by 6 bases and J by 3 bases; unmatched bases: 7. For the second PCR, which ran for about 7 to 12 cycles, a sample-barcoded 5' primer and a J-beta primer mix were used. A 12-random-nucleotide template-switch adaptor tagged each cDNA molecule. TCRdb re-derived calls from the 5' RACE reads in MiXCR, one entry per CDR3 protein. This table has 1.5 million to 1.8 million distinct CDR3 sequences, 40% to 45% appearing once. This clonotype was recorded a few times.

The sample comprised blood. The chain employs TRBV20-1 and TRBJ2-6; 14 bases align to TRBD2. The sequence came from a woman under 30 in good health. The CDR3 here is CSAATSGGANGANVLTF. CDR3 bases: TGCAGTGCAGCGACTAGCGGGGGGGCAAATGGGGCCAACGTCCTGACTTTC.